This entry lists 25 T cell receptor beta chains sequenced from one sample in a study of blood T cell repertoires in COVID-19. TCRdb's copy holds only in-frame clones and misses some; the assay was immunoSEQ multiplex PCR. The top ten clones hold roughly 1.6% of a sample with 250,000 or so clones, more than 75% of them seen once. The sample consisted of PBMCs or T cells enriched from blood (not recorded which). These receptor sequences come from a woman between 45 and 65 years old who had recovered from COVID-19.

This chain links TRBV6-5 with TRBJ1-1, with D hard to call. The germline V gene encodes CDR1 MNHEY and CDR2 SVGAGI. Trimming left V 8 bases short and J 0 bases short, with 7 bases between. CDR3 length: 12 residues. The CDR3: CASWRLNTEAFF. The CDR3 DNA is TGTGCCAGCTGGAGGCTGAACACTGAAGCTTTCTTT.

This clone has just one count. The rearrangement joins TRBV15 to TRBJ2-3; 9 positions match TRBD1. The V segment lost 0 bases and the J segment 5 bases; nucleotides outside the gene matches: 6. Germline V gives CDR1 LNHNV, CDR2 YYDKDF (reference sequence). The CDR3 runs to 16 residues. The CDR3 here is CATSREKQGAGDTQYF. DNA for the CDR3: TGTGCCACCAGCAGAGAGAAACAGGGGGCTGGAGATACGCAGTATTTT. Based on the CDR3 plus reference TRBV15 and TRBJ2-3, the full variable domain is DAMVIQNPRYQVTQFGKPVTLSCSQTLNHNVMYWYQQKSSQAPKLLFHYYDKDFNNEADTPDNFQSRRPNTSFCFLDIRSPGLGDTAMYLCATSREKQGAGDTQYFGPGTRLTVL.

The chain joins TRBV28 to TRBJ2-1, with 9 positions matching TRBD1. The germline V gene encodes CDR1 MDHEN and CDR2 SYDVKM. The junction had 6 bases not matched to a gene; V was cut back by 2 bases and J by 10 bases. CDR3 length equals 14 residues. CDR3 in amino acids: CASSLPQGAREQFF. In DNA form, the CDR3 reads TGTGCCAGCAGTTTACCACAGGGGGCTCGGGAGCAGTTCTTC.

Only a few counts were recorded for this clone. The CDR3 nucleotides read TGTGCCAGTAGTATAGGGGGGCCTTACTCCTACGAGCAGTACTTC. It yields the protein CASSIGGPYSYEQYF. The chain joins TRBV19 to TRBJ2-7, with D possibly being TRBD1 (6 bases). V shed 1 base and J shed 0 bases, with 10 bases lying between them. This CDR3 spans 15 amino acids. The germline V gene encodes CDR1 LNHDA and CDR2 SQIVND (reference sequence).

The chain employs TRBV29-1 and TRBJ1-2; D unresolved. Germline V gene data show CDR1 as SQVTM and CDR2 as ANQGSEA. The V and J ends lost 7 bases and 8 bases respectively, with 23 bases between them. This CDR3 has 14 amino acids. In nucleotides, the CDR3 is TGCAGCGCCGAGAACTTTTTGGGTAGGAGGGGCTACACCTTC. This translates into CSAENFLGRRGYTF.

The rearrangement joins TRBV5-4 to TRBJ2-2; 7 positions agree with TRBD2. Losses at the gene ends were 4 bases for V and 3 bases for J; bases not matched to a gene: 9. Germline lookup yields CDR1 SGHNT and CDR2 YYREEE (reference sequence). The CDR3 runs 16 residues. DNA for the CDR3: TGTGCCAGCAGCGACGCGGGAGCACGGGACACCGGGGAGCTGTTTTTT. Translated: CASSDAGARDTGELFF.

J is TRBJ1-2 and V is TRBV7-9; D possibly corresponds to TRBD1 (6 bases). This CDR3 has 14 amino acids. CDR1 and CDR2 from the germline V gene are SEHNR and FQNEAQ (reference sequence). Between the trimmed V and J ends, which lost 2 bases and 5 bases, there was a span of 12 bases. CDR3 in DNA: TGTGCCAGCAGCTTACAGGGGCTTTGGTATGGCTACACCTTC. Translation: CASSLQGLWYGYTF. The complete variable domain, with remaining parts taken from reference TRBV7-9 and TRBJ1-2, reads DTGVSQNPRHKITKRGQNVTFRCDPISEHNRLYWYRQTLGQGPEFLTYFQNEAQLEKSRLLSDRFSAERPKGSFSTLEIQRTEQGDSAMYLCASSLQGLWYGYTFGSGTRLTVV.

This clone occurred a few times. This chain joins TRBV9 and TRBJ1-1; TRBD1 might be the D (6 bases). Germline CDR1 and CDR2: SGDLS and YYNGEE. V was clipped by 3 bases and J by 4 bases, with 16 bases between them. CDR3 size: 15 residues. The CDR3 spells CASSASYREGTEAFF. As DNA, the CDR3 is TGTGCCAGCAGCGCCTCTTACAGGGAAGGCACTGAAGCTTTCTTT.

The V gene is TRBV5-1, the J gene TRBJ2-2; 10 nucleotides align to TRBD2. Germline CDR1 SGHRS, CDR2 YFSETQ. CDR3 length: 16 amino acids. The trim removed 4 bases at V and 0 bases at J, leaving 3 bases unmatched. The CDR3 nucleotides are TGCGCCAGCAGCCCAACTAGCGGGGCGAACACCGGGGAGCTGTTTTTT. This gives the protein CASSPTSGANTGELFF.

The rearrangement uses TRBV19 and TRBJ1-6; D is possibly TRBD1 (6 bases). The V gene's germline CDR1 is LNHDA and CDR2 SQIVND (reference sequence). The CDR3 extends over 17 amino acids. V was clipped by 7 bases and J by 0 bases, with 16 bases between them. The CDR3 sequence is CASTEQGMGSYNSPLHF. As DNA, the CDR3 is TGTGCCAGTACCGAACAGGGAATGGGCTCCTATAATTCACCCCTCCACTTT.

The chain is built from TRBV28 and TRBJ1-1; TRBD1 matches at 11 bases. The germline V gene has CDR1 MDHEN and CDR2 SYDVKM. The CDR3 runs 15 residues. After removal of 5 bases from V and 8 bases from J, the junction contained 10 bases not matched to a gene. This chain's CDR3 is CASSSQDRGRTEAFF. CDR3 sequence (DNA): TGTGCCAGCAGTAGCCAGGACAGGGGGCGAACAGAAGCTTTCTTT.

The rearrangement links TRBV14 to TRBJ1-4; weak D call: TRBD1 (5 bases). The CDR3 length is 15 residues. V lost 0 bases and J 7 bases, leaving 12 bases between the germline ends. Germline V CDR1 and CDR2: SGHDN, FVKESK. CDR3 sequence (DNA): TGTGCCAGCAGCCAAGAGTGGGCAGGGTCTGAAAAACTGTTTTTT. Translation gives CASSQEWAGSEKLFF.

This chain connects TRBV3-1 (or the pseudogene TRBV3-2) to TRBJ2-1; 10 bases agree with TRBD2. The CDR3 extends over 14 amino acids. Germline CDR1 is LGHDT and CDR2 is YNNKEL (reference sequence). V lost 5 bases and J lost 10; bases outside the gene matches: 8. For the CDR3, the DNA is TGTGCCAGCAGCTCCGCCATACTAGCGGGGGAGCAGTTCTTC. Residues: CASSSAILAGEQFF.

This rearrangement joins TRBV19 to TRBJ1-4; 11 nucleotides line up with TRBD1. The ends lost 5 bases at V and 8 bases at J; junction bases unmatched: 7. The CDR3 extends over 15 amino acids. Germline loops: CDR1 LNHDA, CDR2 SQIVND (reference sequence). The CDR3 nucleotides are TGTGCCAGTAGTTCACCCGGGACAGGGGGGGAAAAACTGTTTTTT. Protein product: CASSSPGTGGEKLFF.

J is TRBJ1-6 and V is TRBV19, with D unresolved. CDR1 and CDR2 from the germline V gene are LNHDA and SQIVND (reference sequence). This CDR3 has 14 amino acids. V lost 5 bases and J lost 10, with 15 bases in between. The CDR3 is CASSATGGGSPLHF. The CDR3, as DNA: TGTGCCAGTAGTGCCACCGGAGGCGGCTCACCCCTCCACTTT.

V usage is TRBV28 and J usage is TRBJ2-3, with TRBD1 matching over 9 bases. V gave up 5 bases and J gave up 4 bases; unmatched junction bases: 10. The CDR3 covers 16 residues. Per germline, CDR1 MDHEN and CDR2 SYDVKM. CDR3 bases: TGTGCCAGCAGTCAAATACAGGGGGCGTTAGCAGATACGCAGTATTTT. It translates to CASSQIQGALADTQYF.

This clone was counted only a few times. V gene TRBV5-4 combines with J gene TRBJ2-7, with 11 positions matching TRBD1. Unmatched junction bases numbered 5, after V lost 0 bases and J lost 6 bases. In germline, CDR1 is SGHNT, CDR2 YYREEE (reference sequence). The CDR3 contains 15 residues. The CDR3 DNA reads as TGTGCCAGCAGCTTGGGAGGGACAGGGGGTTTCGAGCAGTACTTC. Translation: CASSLGGTGGFEQYF.

J is TRBJ2-3 and V is TRBV5-6; 8 nucleotides align to TRBD1. The CDR3 is made up of 14 amino acids. Unmatched junction bases numbered 7, after V lost 4 bases and J lost 6 bases. Germline V gives CDR1 SGHDT, CDR2 YYEEEE. CDR3 region: CASSLDRGVDTQYF. CDR3 DNA: TGTGCCAGCAGCCTTGACAGGGGAGTCGATACGCAGTATTTT.

This clone was found a few times. The chain carries TRBV19 and TRBJ1-5; 7 bases line up with TRBD1. The CDR3 sequence is 15 residues long. Germline lookup yields CDR1 LNHDA and CDR2 SQIVND (reference sequence). The junction had 3 bases not matched to a gene; V was cut back by 2 bases and J by 2 bases. CDR3 sequence: CASSISTGGNQPQHF. DNA of the CDR3: TGTGCCAGTAGTATAAGTACAGGGGGCAATCAGCCCCAGCATTTT.

The rearrangement uses TRBV5-1 and TRBJ1-2; weak D call: TRBD1 (6 bases). Germline CDR1 is SGHRS and CDR2 is YFSETQ. V was pared by 4 bases and J by 4 bases, with 14 bases between. CDR3 size: 14 residues. This CDR3 is CASSQSGQIYGYTF. The CDR3 DNA is TGCGCCAGCAGCCAGAGTGGACAGATCTATGGCTACACCTTC.

This chain uses TRBV9 with TRBJ2-7; 7 nucleotides agree with TRBD2. This CDR3 has 13 amino acids. Germline loops: CDR1 SGDLS, CDR2 YYNGEE. The ends lost 0 bases at V and 7 bases at J; junction bases unmatched: 4. The DNA for the CDR3 is TGTGCCAGCAGCGTAGTAACGGGGGGTGAGCAGTACTTC. This gives the protein CASSVVTGGEQYF. Filled out from reference TRBV9 and TRBJ2-7, the complete variable domain reads DSGVTQTPKHLITATGQRVTLRCSPRSGDLSVYWYQQSLDQGLQFLIQYYNGEERAKGNILERFSAQQFPDLHSELNLSSLELGDSALYFCASSVVTGGEQYFGPGTRLTVT.

The chain is built from TRBV6-6 and TRBJ1-1; 7 bases fit TRBD1. V dropped 5 bases and J dropped 8; count of bases not matched to a gene: 17. From germline, CDR1 is MNHNY and CDR2 SVGAGI (reference sequence). The CDR3 is 16 amino acids. CDR3 sequence: CASSRDLTGARTEAFF. CDR3 in DNA: TGTGCCAGCAGTCGAGACCTAACAGGGGCGAGGACCGAAGCTTTCTTT.

The chain joins TRBV3-1 (or the pseudogene TRBV3-2) to TRBJ1-2, with TRBD1 identical over 7 bases. The J segment lost 3 bases and the V segment lost 4 bases, leaving 5 bases of the junction unmatched. This CDR3 is 14 amino acids long. The germline V gene encodes CDR1 LGHDT and CDR2 YNNKEL (reference sequence). In nucleotides, the CDR3 is TGTGCCAGCAGCCCAAAGACAGGGTACTATGGCTACACCTTC. It is translated as CASSPKTGYYGYTF.

The sample holds one count of this clone. This chain links TRBV11-2 with TRBJ1-2; D call uncertain. Looked up from germline, CDR1 is SGHAT and CDR2 is FQNNGV. This CDR3 contains 13 residues. The V and J ends lost 6 bases and 0 bases respectively, with 8 bases between them. The CDR3 spells CASSGPPNYGYTF. In DNA, the CDR3 is TGTGCCAGCAGTGGGCCCCCTAACTATGGCTACACCTTC.

In nucleotides, the CDR3 is TGTGCCATCAGTGCTGAGGAGACCCAGTACTTC. This sequence encodes CAISAEETQYF. The chain has TRBV10-3 and TRBJ2-5; D remains ambiguous. CDR1 and CDR2 from the germline V gene are ENHRY and SYGVKD. The CDR3 runs to 11 residues. Trimming cost V 4 bases and J 5 bases, with 5 bases left between them.